Listed below are T cell receptor beta chains from one sample, sequenced in a study of OX40 agonist ivuxolimab in advanced cancers. The table came from immunoSEQ multiplex PCR; TCRdb's copy has only in-frame clones and leaves some out. This sample carries some 50,000 clones, about 86% of them seen once, and the ten largest clones take roughly an eighth. The sequencing used CD4+ or CD8+ T cells sorted from blood, collected in a trial of the OX40 agonist ivuxolimab. The receptors come from an adult with an advanced solid tumor such as melanoma, head and neck, liver or kidney cancer. Both conserved end residues are part of each CDR3. The D gene is left open where the match is weak. Where a row states a size, it is once, few, many or the class of an expanded clone; other rows omit it.

clone size	J gene	V gene	D gene	CDR3 DNA	CDR3 protein
.	TRBJ2-1	TRBV19	TRBD1	TGTGCCAGTACCTCCTTAACAGGGGCGGCCTACAATGAGCAGTTCTTC	CASTSLTGAAYNEQFF
once	TRBJ1-2	TRBV29-1	TRBD1	TGCAGCGTTCGAGACAGGGGGACAGGGAATTCTGGCTACACCTTC	CSVRDRGTGNSGYTF
.	TRBJ1-5	TRBV11-2	TRBD1	TGTGCCAGCAGCTTAGGGGCCGGGACAGGAAACCAGCCCCAGCATTTT	CASSLGAGTGNQPQHF
.	TRBJ2-7	TRBV4-1	TRBD2	TGCGCCAGCAGCCAATATCGTGGGAGGGCCCTCTCCCACGAGCAGTACTTC	CASSQYRGRALSHEQYF
.	TRBJ2-2	TRBV19	.	TGTGCCCCTGGTAAGGGGTTTTACACCGGGGAGCTGTTTTTT	CAPGKGFYTGELFF
once	TRBJ1-3	TRBV28	.	TGTGCCAGCAGTTATACCGCCTACTCTGGAAACACCATATATTTT	CASSYTAYSGNTIYF
.	TRBJ1-3	TRBV6-5	.	TGTGCCAGCAGTTACCTCGCAACTGGATACGGAAACACCATATATTTT	CASSYLATGYGNTIYF
.	TRBJ1-5	TRBV6-6	.	TGTGCCGGAGCCGACAGCGGCAATCAGCCCCAGCATTTT	CAGADSGNQPQHF
once	TRBJ2-7	TRBV6-5	TRBD1	TGTGCCAGCACCGCCGGGACAGCGAGGCGCGAGCAGTACTTC	CASTAGTARREQYF
.	TRBJ1-3	TRBV6-1	.	TGTGCCAGCAGTGAACACAGAACCGGAGGAAACACCATATATTTT	CASSEHRTGGNTIYF
.	TRBJ1-2	TRBV7-9	.	TGTGCCAGCAGCTTAGGTAAAGGAGGGGAAGCTAACTATGGCTACACCTTC	CASSLGKGGEANYGYTF
.	TRBJ2-7	TRBV7-9	.	TGTGCCAGCAACCCCTGGCGGGACAACTACGAGCAGTACTTC	CASNPWRDNYEQYF
.	TRBJ2-3	TRBV11-2	.	TGTGCCAGCAGCCCGCTGGGTTATATTGGTGGCACAGATACGCAGTATTTT	CASSPLGYIGGTDTQYF
.	TRBJ2-1	TRBV27	TRBD2	TGTGCCAGCAGCTTATCTTTAAGGATAGCGGGATACAATGAGCAGTTCTTC	CASSLSLRIAGYNEQFF
.	TRBJ2-5	TRBV11-2	.	TGTGCCAGCAGCTTAGGTCACACGCAAGAGACCCAGTACTTC	CASSLGHTQETQYF
.	TRBJ1-2	TRBV7-9	.	TGTGCCAGCAGCTTAGCGCGGATTTCCTATGGCTACACCTTC	CASSLARISYGYTF
.	TRBJ2-5	TRBV4-1	.	TGCGCCAGCAGCCAAGTGGGGGTATTGGAGACCCAGTACTTC	CASSQVGVLETQYF
.	TRBJ2-1	TRBV28	TRBD2	TGTGCCAGCAGTGCACTCAGCGGGGGGGCCTCCAATGAGCAGTTCTTC	CASSALSGGASNEQFF
.	TRBJ2-2	TRBV2	.	TGTGCCAGCAGTGAATGGTTGGGAGGGGAGCTGTTTTTT	CASSEWLGGELFF
.	TRBJ2-7	TRBV7-9	.	TGTGCCAGCAGCTTAGAAAAGGGCCTGAGCTCCTACGAGCAGTACTTC	CASSLEKGLSSYEQYF
once	TRBJ1-4	TRBV2	TRBD1	TGTGCCAGCAGGGGACAGGCTGGTGCTAATGAAAAACTGTTTTTT	CASRGQAGANEKLFF
.	TRBJ1-5	TRBV12-5	.	TGTGCTAGTGGAAAAGGGGGGAATCAGCCCCAGCATTTT	CASGKGGNQPQHF
.	TRBJ1-2	TRBV11-2	.	TGTGCCAGCAGCTTAGCGGGGGTCCCGGGACGGTACACCTTC	CASSLAGVPGRYTF
.	TRBJ2-2	TRBV5-1	.	TGCGCCAGCAGCTTGTCGGGACAGAACACCGGGGAGCTGTTTTTT	CASSLSGQNTGELFF
.	TRBJ2-1	TRBV7-2	TRBD2	TGTGCCAGCAGGCGGGGACTAGCGGGAAACAATGAGCAGTTCTTC	CASRRGLAGNNEQFF
few	TRBJ1-5	TRBV30	.	TGTGCCTGGAGTGGGGACAGCAATCAGCCCCAGCATTTT	CAWSGDSNQPQHF
.	TRBJ1-5	TRBV6-1	.	TGTGCCAGCAGTGACCGATTTTATAGCAATCAGCCCCAGCATTTT	CASSDRFYSNQPQHF
.	TRBJ2-7	TRBV28	.	TGTGCCACGGCGGGGAACGCCTACGAGCAGTACTTC	CATAGNAYEQYF
.	TRBJ2-1	TRBV28	TRBD1	TGTGCCAGCAGCCGCGGGGGGACAGGGGCTGGCAATGAGCAGTTCTTC	CASSRGGTGAGNEQFF
.	TRBJ2-7	TRBV11-1	.	TGTGCCAGCAGCTTAGCTCCGTCAGTCTACGAGCAGTACTTC	CASSLAPSVYEQYF
.	TRBJ1-5	TRBV15	.	TGTGCCACCAGCAGAGATCGGGACGGCCATCAGCCCCAGCATTTT	CATSRDRDGHQPQHF
.	TRBJ2-5	TRBV19	.	TGTGCCAGTAGTATAGCGGGAGCCCTCGAGACCCAGTACTTC	CASSIAGALETQYF
.	TRBJ1-4	TRBV6-5	.	TGTGCCAGCAGTTACGCCCATAATGAAAAACTGTTTTTT	CASSYAHNEKLFF
once	TRBJ1-1	TRBV28	TRBD1	TGTGCCAGCAACCCCAGGGGGGGTTTCAACACTGAAGCTTTCTTT	CASNPRGGFNTEAFF
.	TRBJ2-1	TRBV18	TRBD2	TGTGCCAGCTCACCAAGCCTAGCGGGAGACGAGCAGTTCTTC	CASSPSLAGDEQFF
.	TRBJ2-3	TRBV19	TRBD2	TGTGCCAGTAGCCCGGGACTAGCGGGCACAGATACGCAGTATTTT	CASSPGLAGTDTQYF
.	TRBJ2-1	TRBV2	.	TGTGCCAGCACTCCCTCTAGGAGTAGAAATGAGCAGTTCTTC	CASTPSRSRNEQFF
.	TRBJ1-1	TRBV6-5	.	TGTGCCAGCAGCCATAGGCAGGGGTGGCGCACTGAAGCTTTCTTT	CASSHRQGWRTEAFF
few	TRBJ1-1	TRBV10-3	.	TGTGCCATCAGAAAAATGACACAGGCGAACACTGAAGCTTTCTTT	CAIRKMTQANTEAFF
few	TRBJ2-1	TRBV6-4	.	TGTGCCAGCAGTGCGGGCGGGTCCTACAATGAGCAGTTCTTC	CASSAGGSYNEQFF